Below, 10 T cell receptor beta chains from the same sample are listed, as sequenced in a study of T cells in Graves' hyperthyroidism and ophthalmopathy. Researchers took RNA transcripts and amplified the TCR beta CDR3 regions from them. The HTBI set primed first-round TCR CDR3 RT-PCR. TCRdb reprocessed the multiplex PCR reads with MiXCR, giving one entry per CDR3 protein. The sample has hundreds of thousands of distinct CDR3 sequences, 15% to 20% seen once. Sequencing was done on a sample of blood. All receptors come from a woman between 25 and 40 years old with Graves' hyperthyroidism.

About this clonotype: A junction boundary mismatches the germline segment, possibly from a read error. CDR3 sequence (DNA): TGTGCCAGCAGGATGACAGGGGTGGGGGAAAGACTGTTTTTT. Translated: CASRMTGVGERLFF. V is TRBV25-1 and J is TRBJ1-4; 8 bases align to TRBD1. CDR1 and CDR2 from the germline V gene are MGHDK and SYGVNS. The CDR3 has 14 residues. Drawing the rest from reference TRBV25-1 and TRBJ1-4, the complete variable domain is EADIYQTPRYLVIGTGKKITLECSQTMGHDKMYWYQQDPGMELHLIHYSYGVNSTEKGDLSSESTVSRIRTEHFPLTLESARPSHTSQYLCASRMTGVGERLFFGSGTQLSVL.

In this sample, this clonotype turned up many times. The V call is TRBV7-2, the J call TRBJ1-2; D may be TRBD1 (5 bases). CDR3 size: 15 residues. Trimming cost V 8 bases and J 3 bases, with 19 bases left between them. Germline V lookup: CDR1 SGHTA, CDR2 FQGNSA. CDR3 amino acids: CASGPQGGADYGYTF. DNA for the CDR3: TGTGCCAGCGGCCCCCAGGGCGGGGCGGACTATGGCTACACCTTC.

The chain has TRBV11-1 and TRBJ1-2, with D unresolved. With 2 bases removed from V and 5 bases from J, the gap between germline ends came to 9 bases. The CDR3 consists of 13 residues. Germline V gene sequence: CDR1 SGHAT, CDR2 FQDESV (reference sequence). CDR3 amino acids: CASSLQEFYGYTF. DNA of the CDR3: TGTGCCAGCAGCTTACAAGAGTTTTATGGCTACACCTTC. The full variable domain, in which reference TRBV11-1 and TRBJ1-2 provide the parts outside the CDR3, is EAEVAQSPRYKITEKSQAVAFWCDPISGHATLYWYRQILGQGPELLVQFQDESVVDDSQLPKDRFSAERLKGVDSTLKIQPAELGDSAMYLCASSLQEFYGYTFGSGTRLTVV.

Many counts were recorded for this clonotype. The rearrangement links TRBV28 to TRBJ2-3; 9 bases align to TRBD2. After removal of 10 bases from V and 2 bases from J, the junction contained 7 bases not matched to a gene. The germline CDR1 and CDR2 sequences are MDHEN and SYDVKM. CDR3 length: 14 amino acids. The CDR3 region has the DNA TGTGCCACCTTAGCGGGGGCATACACAGATACGCAGTATTTT. Its translation: CATLAGAYTDTQYF. The full variable domain, completed using reference TRBV28 and TRBJ2-3, is DVKVTQSSRYLVKRTGEKVFLECVQDMDHENMFWYRQDPGLGLRLIYFSYDVKMKEKGDIPEGYSVSREKKERFSLILESASTNQTSMYLCATLAGAYTDTQYFGPGTRLTVL.

At least ten counts were recorded for this clonotype. This rearrangement joins TRBV20-1 to TRBJ2-1, with 7 bases aligning to TRBD2. The V gene end was trimmed by 3 bases and the J gene end by 3 bases; junction bases not matched to a gene: 8. CDR3 length equals 15 residues. Germline assignment: CDR1 DFQATT and CDR2 SNEGSKA (reference sequence). Here the CDR3 reads CSARHAGAVYNEQFF. The CDR3 DNA is TGCAGTGCTAGGCACGCGGGAGCCGTCTACAATGAGCAGTTCTTC.

About this clonotype itself: The CDR3 end shows no conserved phenylalanine or tryptophan, and so a read error is likely. V and J are TRBV7-2 and TRBJ1-2; D unresolved. CDR3 length: 12 residues. Deletions cut 4 bases from V and 8 bases from J, with 11 bases between. Germline lookup yields CDR1 SGHTA and CDR2 FQGNSA. The CDR3 DNA reads as TGTGCCAGCAGCTCCTACACGGGCGGCTACACCCTC. Its protein product is CASSSYTGGYTL.

This clonotype was counted ten times or more. The chain employs TRBV27 and TRBJ1-1; TRBD1 aligns across 7 bases. The CDR3 spans 15 residues. With 5 bases clipped from V and 1 base from J, the junction kept 7 bases outside the gene matches. Germline values: CDR1 MNHEY, CDR2 SMNVEV (reference sequence). CDR3 sequence reads: CASSPIWTGNTEAFF. CDR3 DNA sequence: TGTGCCAGCAGTCCCATCTGGACAGGGAACACTGAAGCTTTCTTT.

This clonotype was counted at least ten times. This sequence joins TRBV18 and TRBJ2-2, with D possibly matching TRBD1 (5 bases). This CDR3 comprises 14 residues. In germline, CDR1 is KGHSH, CDR2 LQKENI. Between the trimmed V and J ends, which lost 8 bases and 1 base, there was a span of 11 bases. The CDR3, as DNA: TGTGCCAGCAGCCCCGGACAGAACACCGGGGAGCTGTTTTTT. Protein product: CASSPGQNTGELFF.

This CDR3 is CASSSKKRAEKLFF. In nucleotides, the CDR3 is TGTGCCAGCAGCTCAAAAAAAAGGGCTGAAAAACTGTTTTTT. The chain uses TRBV7-8 and TRBJ1-4, with D hard to call. Germline V gene lookup returns CDR1 SGHVS and CDR2 FQNEAQ. V was trimmed by 4 bases and J by 7 bases, leaving 13 bases between them. CDR3 size: 14 residues.

This clonotype was detected only a few times. The chain employs TRBV19 and TRBJ1-2, with D unclear. Deletions cut 10 bases from V and 11 bases from J, with 11 bases between. The CDR3 totals 9 residues. The germline V gene has CDR1 LNHDA and CDR2 SQIVND (reference sequence). The CDR3 reads CATPATYTF. The CDR3 nucleotides read TGTGCCACCCCGGCGACGTACACCTTC.